The 26 T cell receptor beta chains reported below all come from one sample, sequenced in a study of blood T cell repertoires in COVID-19. Data came from immunoSEQ multiplex PCR; TCRdb stores just in-frame clones and leaves some out. The profile shows 150,000 to 200,000 clones, approximately 85% of them singletons. The source material was peripheral blood. The origin of the receptors is a woman aged 60-75 years with acute or convalescent COVID-19.

This chain uses TRBV19 with TRBJ1-5; tentatively, D is TRBD1 (5 bases). V dropped 5 bases and J dropped 6 bases, with 14 bases sitting between them. The CDR3 sequence is 14 residues long. Germline V gene data show CDR1 as LNHDA and CDR2 as SQIVND (reference sequence). The CDR3 nucleotides read TGTGCCAGTAGTTCCGGGGGTGGGAGTCAGCCCCAGCATTTT. Translated: CASSSGGGSQPQHF. Full variable domain (remainder filled in from reference TRBV19 and TRBJ1-5): DGGITQSPKYLFRKEGQNVTLSCEQNLNHDAMYWYRQDPGQGLRLIYYSQIVNDFQKGDIAEGYSVSREKKESFPLTVTSAQKNPTAFYLCASSSGGGSQPQHFGDGTRLSIL.

The genes are TRBV4-1 and TRBJ2-1; 10 nucleotides line up with TRBD2. Unmatched junction bases numbered 12, after V lost 0 bases and J lost 7 bases. CDR1 MGHRA and CDR2 YSYEKL come from the germline V gene. The CDR3 is 18 residues long. The CDR3 region is CASSQDIRPSGGRNEQFF. The DNA of the CDR3 is TGCGCCAGCAGCCAAGATATCCGGCCTAGCGGGGGTAGAAATGAGCAGTTCTTC.

The rearrangement joins TRBV5-1 to TRBJ2-7, with 7 positions matching TRBD1. Trimming took 4 bases from V and 0 from J; bases not matched to a gene: 4. The CDR3 is 14 amino acids. Germline CDR1 SGHRS, CDR2 YFSETQ. The CDR3 sequence: CASSLDRPSYEQYF. CDR3 bases: TGCGCCAGCAGCCTGGACAGGCCCTCCTACGAGCAGTACTTC.

The genes are TRBV11-3 and TRBJ2-3, with 8 nucleotides matching TRBD2. The CDR3 length is 15 residues. The germline CDR1 and CDR2 sequences are SGHNT and YENEEA. J was trimmed by 5 bases and V by 0 bases; bases with no gene match: 4. The CDR3 sequence is CASSLDSAGEDTQYF. For the CDR3, the DNA is TGTGCCAGCAGCTTAGACTCAGCGGGGGAAGATACGCAGTATTTT.

This chain joins TRBV24-1 and TRBJ2-5; possible D gene TRBD1, 5 bases. CDR3 size: 12 residues. The V and J ends lost 10 bases and 2 bases respectively, with 10 bases between them. Germline V lookup: CDR1 KGHDR, CDR2 SFDVKD. CDR3: CATADSQETQYF. Here the CDR3 DNA reads TGTGCCACGGCAGACAGTCAAGAGACCCAGTACTTC.

Worth noting for this clone: Other DNA sequences within the sample encode an identical CDR3. The V call is TRBV12-3 or TRBV12-4, the J call TRBJ1-5; D uncertain. The CDR3 loop spans 13 amino acids. V shed 3 bases and J shed 0 bases, with 3 bases lying between them. CDR3 in amino acids: CASSFSSNQPQHF. CDR3 in DNA: TGTGCCAGCAGTTTTAGTAGCAATCAGCCCCAGCATTTT.

This clone is a singleton in its sample. The chain combines TRBV5-5 with TRBJ2-5; TRBD2 aligns across 8 bases. After removal of 3 bases from V and 2 bases from J, the junction contained 9 bases not matched to a gene. This CDR3 spans 16 amino acids. Germline V lookup: CDR1 SGHKS, CDR2 YYEKEE (reference sequence). The CDR3 region has the DNA TGTGCCAGCAGCTATACGGGACTAGGGGCACAAGAGACCCAGTACTTC. It encodes CASSYTGLGAQETQYF.

The chain joins TRBV6-4 to TRBJ2-5; D gene ambiguous. Looked up from germline, CDR1 is MRHNA and CDR2 is SNTAGT. The germline V and J ends were trimmed by 9 bases and 4 bases, with 3 bases remaining between them. The CDR3 loop spans 9 amino acids. CDR3 sequence: CARRETQYF. The CDR3 coding sequence is TGTGCCAGGCGAGAGACCCAGTACTTC.

The chain couples TRBV6-5 to TRBJ1-2; D is possibly TRBD1 (6 bases). V lost 11 bases to trimming and J lost 1 base, with 14 bases between them. The CDR3 length is 13 residues. Germline V lookup: CDR1 MNHEY, CDR2 SVGAGI. The DNA for the CDR3 is TGTGCCGTCAAGCCAGGGGATAACTATGGCTACACCTTC. This gives the protein CAVKPGDNYGYTF.

The chain joins TRBV13 to TRBJ1-2, with a tentative D call TRBD1 (6 bases). The CDR3 spans 15 residues. V was cut by 4 bases and J by 5 bases, with 17 bases left in between. Germline V CDR1 and CDR2: PRHDT, FYEKMQ (reference sequence). CDR3 sequence: CASSSRSGGEYGYTF. As DNA, the CDR3 is TGTGCCAGCAGCTCCCGAAGTGGGGGCGAGTATGGCTACACCTTC. Based on the CDR3 plus reference TRBV13 and TRBJ1-2, the full variable domain is AAGVIQSPRHLIKEKRETATLKCYPIPRHDTVYWYQQGPGQDPQFLISFYEKMQSDKGSIPDRFSAQQFSDYHSELNMSSLELGDSALYFCASSSRSGGEYGYTFGSGTRLTVV.

The chain employs TRBV2 and TRBJ2-7; 11 nucleotides align to TRBD2. Germline values: CDR1 SNHLY, CDR2 FYNNEI. The J segment lost 6 bases and the V segment lost 3 bases, leaving 7 bases of the junction unmatched. This CDR3 is 15 amino acids long. This CDR3 reads CASSDPSGRPSEQYV. CDR3 coding DNA: TGTGCCAGCAGTGACCCTAGCGGGAGGCCCTCCGAGCAGTACGTC.

This clone occurred once. The CDR3 DNA reads as TGTGCCAGCAGCTTCGGGTTCACAGATACGCAGTATTTT. Translated: CASSFGFTDTQYF. The rearrangement links TRBV25-1 to TRBJ2-3; D unresolved. Trimming cost V 6 bases and J 2 bases, with 9 bases left between them. This CDR3 is 13 amino acids long. Germline CDR1 and CDR2: MGHDK and SYGVNS.

The chain recombines TRBV9 with TRBJ2-2; 8 bases are a match to TRBD2. Germline V CDR1 and CDR2: SGDLS, YYNGEE. The CDR3 loop spans 15 amino acids. Unmatched junction bases numbered 4, after V lost 2 bases and J lost 4 bases. CDR3 residues: CASSVAGGATGELFF. For the CDR3, the DNA is TGTGCCAGCAGCGTGGCGGGAGGAGCCACCGGGGAGCTGTTTTTT.

V gene TRBV12-3 or TRBV12-4 combines with J gene TRBJ1-5; no clear D gene. CDR3 size: 11 residues. With 5 bases removed from V and 4 bases from J, the gap between germline ends came to 3 bases. The DNA of the CDR3 is TGTGCCAGCAGTCGTAATCAGCCCCAGCATTTT. Its protein product is CASSRNQPQHF.

The V and J genes are TRBV7-9 and TRBJ2-2; 15 nucleotides line up with TRBD2. The CDR3 runs 17 residues. Germline CDR1 and CDR2: SEHNR and FQNEAQ (reference sequence). Trimming cost V 4 bases and J 5 bases; bases outside gene matches: 5. The CDR3 DNA reads TGTGCCAGCAGCTCCGGACTAGCGGGAGGGTGGACCGGGGAGCTGTTTTTT. This gives the protein CASSSGLAGGWTGELFF. Drawing the rest from reference TRBV7-9 and TRBJ2-2, the complete variable domain is DTGVSQNPRHKITKRGQNVTFRCDPISEHNRLYWYRQTLGQGPEFLTYFQNEAQLEKSRLLSDRFSAERPKGSFSTLEIQRTEQGDSAMYLCASSSGLAGGWTGELFFGEGSRLTVL.

This chain joins TRBV3-1 (or the pseudogene TRBV3-2) and TRBJ1-2, with D possibly TRBD1 on 5 matching bases. Trimming stripped 8 bases from V and 7 bases from J, with 17 bases between. Germline V gene sequence: CDR1 LGHDT, CDR2 YNNKEL (reference sequence). The CDR3 runs 13 residues. CDR3 residues: CASGYLTGGGYTF. The CDR3 DNA is TGTGCCAGCGGGTATTTAACGGGGGGTGGCTACACCTTC.

The genes are TRBV5-5 and TRBJ1-6; D not resolved. Trimming stripped 5 bases from V and 0 bases from J, with 12 bases between. The CDR3 is 16 amino acids. Germline CDR1 and CDR2: SGHKS and YYEKEE (reference sequence). This CDR3 is CASSSPGSSYNSPLHF. In DNA form, the CDR3 reads TGTGCCAGCAGTTCCCCCGGTAGCTCCTATAATTCACCCCTCCACTTT.

In the case of this clone: The same CDR3 also results from other DNA sequences found in this sample. The chain employs TRBV10-2 and TRBJ1-5; perhaps TRBD1 as D (5 bases). Trimming removed 6 bases from V and 6 bases from J, with 12 bases in between. The CDR3 runs 13 residues. The germline V gene has CDR1 WSHSY and CDR2 SAAADI. Written as DNA, the CDR3 is TGCGCCAGCAGGGGGCAGGGTGGTCAGCCCCAGCATTTT. Protein product: CASRGQGGQPQHF.

The chain couples TRBV6-5 to TRBJ1-6; 7 nucleotides agree with TRBD1. Germline V gives CDR1 MNHEY, CDR2 SVGAGI. V lost 7 bases and J lost 8; bases outside the gene matches: 5. This CDR3 is 13 amino acids long. The CDR3 DNA follows: TGTGCCAGCACCCTACAGGGGTATTCACCCCTCCACTTT. Translated: CASTLQGYSPLHF.

The chain couples TRBV15 to TRBJ2-5, with a tentative D call TRBD2 (5 bases). The CDR3 has 14 residues. The V gene lost 7 bases and the J gene lost 1 base, with 13 bases spanning the gap. Germline V gives CDR1 LNHNV, CDR2 YYDKDF (reference sequence). CDR3 sequence reads: CATKRAGIQETQYF. CDR3 coding DNA: TGTGCCACCAAACGGGCCGGGATCCAAGAGACCCAGTACTTC.

The chain couples TRBV28 to TRBJ1-2; 8 bases map to TRBD1. This CDR3 contains 14 residues. Germline trimming cut 4 bases from V and 7 bases from J; bases unmatched to any gene: 8. Germline CDR1 and CDR2: MDHEN and SYDVKM. The CDR3 DNA reads as TGTGCCAGCAGTTATCGGGCAGGGGGCTTTGGCTACACCTTC. It yields the protein CASSYRAGGFGYTF.

V gene TRBV5-1 combines with J gene TRBJ2-2, with 10 bases identical to TRBD2. This CDR3 contains 16 residues. CDR1 is SGHRS, CDR2 YFSETQ, per germline. Trimming cost V 4 bases and J 7 bases; bases outside gene matches: 10. The CDR3 bases are TGCGCCAGCAGCATAACACTAGCGGGGCGGCGCGGGGAGCTGTTTTTT. The encoded protein is CASSITLAGRRGELFF. Looking up the rest from reference TRBV5-1 and TRBJ2-2 gives the full variable domain: KAGVTQTPRYLIKTRGQQVTLSCSPISGHRSVSWYQQTPGQGLQFLFEYFSETQRNKGNFPGRFSGRQFSNSRSEMNVSTLELGDSALYLCASSITLAGRRGELFFGEGSRLTVL.

The rearrangement joins TRBV21-1 to TRBJ2-2; TRBD2, the table's D call, was not compared with the DNA. TRBV21-1 is reported as a pseudogene. This CDR3 is 14 amino acids long. CDR3 DNA sequence: TGTGCCAGCAGCAACTTTGCGAACACCGGGGAGCTGTTTTTT. Translated: CASSNFANTGELFF.

The chain links TRBV20-1 to TRBJ2-3; 7 bases are shared with TRBD1. J gave up 0 bases and V 3 bases, and 6 bases lay outside the gene matches. The germline V gene encodes CDR1 DFQATT and CDR2 SNEGSKA (reference sequence). This CDR3 spans 15 amino acids. The CDR3 spells CSASRDSISTDTQYF. The CDR3 coding sequence is TGCAGTGCTAGTAGGGACAGCATTAGCACAGATACGCAGTATTTT.

The rearrangement links TRBV28 to TRBJ1-2; 7 bases are shared with TRBD1. V was clipped by 1 base and J by 6 bases; unmatched bases: 5. The CDR3 loop spans 14 amino acids. Looked up from germline, CDR1 is MDHEN and CDR2 is SYDVKM. CDR3 in DNA: TGTGCCAGCAGTTTATCCCGACAGGGAAATGGCTACACCTTC. It is translated as CASSLSRQGNGYTF.

This clone was detected a few times. The junction does not match germline at one end; this may be a read error. The CDR3 reads CASSSSGRDGNEQFF. The CDR3 DNA reads as TGTGCTAGCAGTTCTAGCGGGAGGGACGGAAATGAGCAGTTCTTC. This chain joins TRBV7-7 and TRBJ2-1, with 12 bases lining up with TRBD2. Looked up from germline, CDR1 is SSHAT and CDR2 is FNYEAQ (reference sequence). The CDR3 extends over 15 amino acids.